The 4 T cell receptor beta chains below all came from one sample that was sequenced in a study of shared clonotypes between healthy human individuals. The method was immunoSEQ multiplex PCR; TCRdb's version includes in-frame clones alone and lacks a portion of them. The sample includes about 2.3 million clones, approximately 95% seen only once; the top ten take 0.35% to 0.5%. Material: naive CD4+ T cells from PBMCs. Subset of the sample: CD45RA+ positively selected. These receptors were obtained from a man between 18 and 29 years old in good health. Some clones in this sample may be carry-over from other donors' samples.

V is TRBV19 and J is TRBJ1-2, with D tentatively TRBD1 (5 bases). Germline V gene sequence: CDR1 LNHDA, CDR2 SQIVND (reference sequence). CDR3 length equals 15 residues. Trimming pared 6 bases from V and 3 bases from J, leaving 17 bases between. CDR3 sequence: CASRKQDVEYYGYTF. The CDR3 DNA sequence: TGTGCCAGTAGGAAACAGGACGTCGAGTACTATGGCTACACCTTC.

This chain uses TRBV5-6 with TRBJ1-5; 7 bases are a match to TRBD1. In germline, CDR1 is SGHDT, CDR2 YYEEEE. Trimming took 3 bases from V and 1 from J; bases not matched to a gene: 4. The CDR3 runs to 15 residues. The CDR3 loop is CASSSQGGSNQPQHF. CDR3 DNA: TGTGCCAGCAGCTCCCAGGGGGGCAGCAATCAGCCCCAGCATTTT.

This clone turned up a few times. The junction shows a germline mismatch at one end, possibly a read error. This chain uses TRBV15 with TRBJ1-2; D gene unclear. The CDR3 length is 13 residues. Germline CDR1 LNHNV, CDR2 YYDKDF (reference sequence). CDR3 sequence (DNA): TGTGCTACCAGTCCTCAGGTTAACTATGGCTACACCTTC. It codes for CATSPQVNYGYTF.

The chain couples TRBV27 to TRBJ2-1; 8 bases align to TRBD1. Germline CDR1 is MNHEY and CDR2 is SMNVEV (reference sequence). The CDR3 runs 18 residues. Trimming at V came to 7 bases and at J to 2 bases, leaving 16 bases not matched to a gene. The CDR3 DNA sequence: TGTGCCAGCACCCTTTTTGGGATTCAACAGGGGGCCTACAATGAGCAGTTCTTC. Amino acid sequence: CASTLFGIQQGAYNEQFF.